These 28 T cell receptor beta chains originate from one sample sequenced in a study of CD8 T cells in ankylosing spondylitis (dated by TCRdb to about 2017). The receptor library was made with 5' RACE. The instrument was an Illumina HiSeq 2500. TCRdb applied fastp at Q25 and MiXCR to the public reads, then kept only in-frame beta chains. Under each unique CDR3 protein, matching rows form one entry showing the most common genes and DNA. Present in this sample are tens of thousands of distinct CDR3 sequences, around 26% of which were seen just once. The leading ten clones occupy about 60% of the sample. The sequenced sample was blood, either unsorted or a sorted T cell fraction (not recorded which). These TCRs come from a male donor with ankylosing spondylitis or in good health (not recorded which).

This chain uses TRBV7-9 with TRBJ2-3; a weak D match, TRBD2 (5 bases). Germline values: CDR1 SEHNR, CDR2 FQNEAQ (reference sequence). Trimming cost V 8 bases and J 1 base, with 16 bases left between them. The CDR3 sequence is 15 residues long. In DNA form, the CDR3 reads TGTGCCAGCCCTAAGCAAGGAGGTGGCACAGATACGCAGTATTTT. Encoded protein: CASPKQGGGTDTQYF. Together with reference TRBV7-9 and TRBJ2-3, the CDR3 gives the full variable domain: DTGVSQNPRHKITKRGQNVTFRCDPISEHNRLYWYRQTLGQGPEFLTYFQNEAQLEKSRLLSDRFSAERPKGSFSTLEIQRTEQGDSAMYLCASPKQGGGTDTQYFGPGTRLTVL.

In this sample, this clonotype turned up many times. The chain joins TRBV12-3 or TRBV12-4 to TRBJ2-4; D call uncertain. The V end was cut by 1 base, the J end by 7 bases, with 14 bases between. This CDR3 contains 15 residues. Here the CDR3 reads CASSLDPPRVNIQYF. The CDR3 DNA follows: TGTGCCAGCAGTTTAGATCCCCCCCGTGTCAACATTCAGTACTTC.

Only a few counts were recorded for this clonotype. The V call is TRBV7-9, the J call TRBJ1-2; TRBD1 matches at 9 bases. Germline-derived CDR1 and CDR2 are SEHNR and FQNEAQ (reference sequence). There are 13 residues in the CDR3. Germline trimming cut 5 bases from V and 6 bases from J; bases unmatched to any gene: 4. The CDR3 here is CASSAWTGDGYTF. The CDR3 nucleotides are TGTGCCAGCAGCGCGTGGACAGGGGATGGCTACACCTTC.

This clonotype was counted a few times. The CDR3 DNA follows: TGCAGTGCTACCTCAAACTCCATCAGCACAGATACGCAGTATTTT. Its translation is CSATSNSISTDTQYF. The chain joins TRBV20-1 to TRBJ2-3; D call uncertain. The germline V gene has CDR1 DFQATT and CDR2 SNEGSKA (reference sequence). The V end lost 4 bases, the J end lost 0 bases, and 14 bases lay between the germline ends. The CDR3 is made up of 15 amino acids.

In its sample, this clonotype was seen a few times. The CDR3 sequence is CASIRGQLGDEQYF. The CDR3 DNA is TGTGCCAGCATTCGGGGACAGCTCGGGGACGAGCAGTACTTC. The rearrangement joins TRBV7-9 to TRBJ2-7; 7 positions agree with TRBD1. Germline CDR1 SEHNR, CDR2 FQNEAQ (reference sequence). The CDR3 has 14 residues. V gave up 7 bases and J gave up 5 bases; unmatched junction bases: 11.

The rearrangement joins TRBV9 to TRBJ2-1; 11 positions match TRBD2. Trimming took 4 bases from V and 8 from J; bases not matched to a gene: 8. The CDR3 length is 15 residues. The germline V gene has CDR1 SGDLS and CDR2 YYNGEE. In DNA, the CDR3 is TGTGCCAGCAGCCTTTTAGCGGGGGGGCTTGATGAGCAGTTCTTC. The encoded protein is CASSLLAGGLDEQFF.

The gene calls are TRBV29-1 and TRBJ1-1; 9 bases align to TRBD1. V lost 3 bases, J lost 11 bases, and 7 bases stayed unmatched. CDR3 length equals 12 residues. CDR1 and CDR2 from the germline V gene are SQVTM and ANQGSEA. The DNA for the CDR3 is TGCAGCGTTGATGAGACAGGGGGATCGGCTTTCTTT. Amino acid sequence: CSVDETGGSAFF.

The sample holds a few counts of this clonotype. V and J are TRBV20-1 and TRBJ1-1; 8 nucleotides match TRBD1. Germline assignment: CDR1 DFQATT and CDR2 SNEGSKA (reference sequence). The CDR3 runs to 17 residues. CDR3 sequence: CRSSCSGRQGTDTEAFF. Written as DNA, the CDR3 is TGCAGGTCCTCTTGTAGCGGGCGACAGGGGACGGACACTGAAGCTTTCTTT.

J is TRBJ1-3 and V is TRBV5-1, with TRBD1 as a possible D gene (5 bases). CDR3 length: 15 amino acids. Germline CDR1 and CDR2: SGHRS and YFSETQ. Trimming stripped 0 bases from V and 2 bases from J, with 9 bases between. DNA of the CDR3: TGCGCCAGCAGCTTGGCGACAGCAACTGGAAACACCATATATTTT. It yields the protein CASSLATATGNTIYF.

This clonotype has a handful of counts. V gene TRBV6-5 combines with J gene TRBJ1-2; D may be TRBD1 (6 bases). Germline lookup yields CDR1 MNHEY and CDR2 SVGAGI. This CDR3 has 14 amino acids. The V gene lost 2 bases and the J gene lost 7 bases, with 14 bases spanning the gap. CDR3: CASSYDGGAGGYTF. Here the CDR3 DNA reads TGTGCCAGCAGTTACGATGGGGGGGCCGGTGGCTACACCTTC.

This clonotype was detected a few times. The CDR3 loop is CASSPGQGEAFF. The CDR3 region has the DNA TGTGCCAGCTCACCTGGGCAGGGTGAAGCTTTCTTT. The chain employs TRBV18 and TRBJ1-1; tentatively, D is TRBD1 (5 bases). This CDR3 spans 12 amino acids. With 3 bases removed from V and 7 bases from J, the gap between germline ends came to 9 bases. Germline CDR1 reads KGHSH; CDR2 reads LQKENI.

The chain uses TRBV6-5 and TRBJ1-1; D remains ambiguous. The germline V gene encodes CDR1 MNHEY and CDR2 SVGAGI. V was trimmed by 2 bases and J by 7 bases, leaving 11 bases between them. The CDR3 contains 13 residues. CDR3 residues: CASSYLRQREAFF. In DNA, the CDR3 is TGTGCCAGCAGTTACCTTAGGCAGCGTGAAGCTTTCTTT.

V gene TRBV7-8 combines with J gene TRBJ2-1; D call uncertain. Per the germline V gene, CDR1 is SGHVS and CDR2 is FQNEAQ. The V end was cut by 3 bases, the J end by 6 bases, with 6 bases between. This CDR3 has 12 residues. The CDR3 region is CASSFVFNEQFF. In nucleotides, the CDR3 is TGTGCCAGCAGCTTTGTCTTCAATGAGCAGTTCTTC.

This CDR3 reads CASSYPLGSEAFF. The CDR3 DNA sequence: TGTGCCAGCAGTTACCCCCTTGGGTCCGAAGCTTTCTTT. The V gene is TRBV6-5, the J gene TRBJ1-1, with D unresolved. Germline assignment: CDR1 MNHEY and CDR2 SVGAGI. V lost 2 bases and J 8 bases, leaving 12 bases between the germline ends. The CDR3 loop spans 13 amino acids.

The chain uses TRBV27 and TRBJ1-5; D is perhaps TRBD1 (6 bases). The germline V gene has CDR1 MNHEY and CDR2 SMNVEV (reference sequence). Trimming took off 5 bases at V and 2 bases at J, with 19 bases between the two ends. This CDR3 is 17 amino acids long. The CDR3 DNA follows: TGTGCCAGCAGTGCAGACTCAGGGGACCTAGGCAATCAGCCCCAGCATTTT. This gives the protein CASSADSGDLGNQPQHF.

This rearrangement joins TRBV19 to TRBJ2-2; 8 bases match TRBD1. This CDR3 has 16 residues. CDR1 and CDR2 (germline): LNHDA, SQIVND (reference sequence). J gave up 4 bases and V 5 bases, and 9 bases lay outside the gene matches. The CDR3 reads CASSVHGQGRTGELFF. In DNA form, the CDR3 reads TGTGCCAGTAGTGTCCACGGACAGGGACGCACCGGGGAGCTGTTTTTT.

This clonotype was observed a handful of times. The V gene is TRBV29-1, the J gene TRBJ2-3, with D unresolved. Germline assignment: CDR1 SQVTM and CDR2 ANQGSEA. CDR3 length: 13 amino acids. Trimming cost V 1 base and J 0 bases, with 5 bases left between them. The CDR3 DNA reads TGCAGCGTTGAAGGAAGTAGCACAGATACGCAGTATTTT. Protein: CSVEGSSTDTQYF.

Ten or more counts support this clonotype. The rearrangement uses TRBV6-1 and TRBJ2-7; 7 nucleotides align to TRBD2. The germline V gene encodes CDR1 MNHNS and CDR2 SASEGT. The CDR3 runs to 13 residues. The V and J ends lost 7 bases and 6 bases, in that order; junction bases with no gene match: 9. The CDR3 nucleotides read TGTGCCAGCATGGCGGGAGCTCGCCGCGAGCAGTACTTC. Its translation: CASMAGARREQYF.

The J gene is TRBJ2-4, the V gene TRBV4-2, with D possibly being TRBD1 or TRBD2 (5 bases each). The CDR3 contains 13 residues. Trimming shortened V by 4 bases and J by 8 bases, and 12 bases separated the two germline ends. Germline V gene lookup returns CDR1 LGHNA and CDR2 YNFKEQ. The CDR3 nucleotides are TGTGCCAGCAGCCGCTCCCTGGGGGACATTCAGTACTTC. Translated: CASSRSLGDIQYF.

The chain joins TRBV12-3 or TRBV12-4 to TRBJ2-3; 9 bases are shared with TRBD2. V was pared by 3 bases and J by 3 bases, with 4 bases of the junction left unmatched. The CDR3 spans 15 residues. The CDR3 loop is CASSFRSGGTDTQYF. DNA of the CDR3: TGTGCCAGCAGTTTCCGTAGCGGGGGAACAGATACGCAGTATTTT.

This clonotype was counted only a few times. CDR3 loop: CSARMGGGTEAFF. The CDR3 DNA reads TGCAGTGCTAGAATGGGGGGGGGCACTGAAGCTTTCTTT. The chain joins TRBV20-1 to TRBJ1-1; a weak D match, TRBD1 (5 bases). The CDR3 runs to 13 residues. The germline CDR1 and CDR2 sequences are DFQATT and SNEGSKA (reference sequence). With 2 bases removed from V and 4 bases from J, the gap between germline ends came to 11 bases.

This clonotype has a handful of counts. J is TRBJ1-5 and V is TRBV20-1; D not certain. Germline values: CDR1 DFQATT, CDR2 SNEGSKA (reference sequence). This CDR3 contains 19 residues. V lost 0 bases and J lost 0, with 21 bases in between. The CDR3 loop reads CSARDRGMMIINSNQPQHF. As DNA, the CDR3 is TGCAGTGCTAGAGACCGGGGAATGATGATCATTAATAGCAATCAGCCCCAGCATTTT.

In its sample, this clonotype was seen many times. The rearrangement joins TRBV7-9 to TRBJ2-6, with 7 bases matching TRBD1. There are 17 residues in the CDR3. Germline V gene data show CDR1 as SEHNR and CDR2 as FQNEAQ (reference sequence). Trimming cost V 5 bases and J 3 bases; bases outside gene matches: 10. Written as DNA, the CDR3 is TGTGCCAGCAGCCCCAGACAGGGCACGGATGGGGCCAACGTCCTGACTTTC. Its translation is CASSPRQGTDGANVLTF. Complete variable domain (other parts from reference TRBV7-9 and TRBJ2-6): DTGVSQNPRHKITKRGQNVTFRCDPISEHNRLYWYRQTLGQGPEFLTYFQNEAQLEKSRLLSDRFSAERPKGSFSTLEIQRTEQGDSAMYLCASSPRQGTDGANVLTFGAGSRLTVL.

This clonotype was counted a few times. The rearrangement links TRBV20-1 to TRBJ1-5; perhaps TRBD1 as D (5 bases). Trimming removed 0 bases at V and 3 bases at J, with 15 bases between. This CDR3 comprises 16 residues. CDR1 DFQATT and CDR2 SNEGSKA come from the germline V gene (reference sequence). DNA for the CDR3: TGCAGTGCTAGAGAGTTGGCAGGGAGGATCAATCAGCCCCAGCATTTT. It encodes CSARELAGRINQPQHF.

The rearrangement uses TRBV2 and TRBJ2-2; 7 bases line up with TRBD2. Germline trimming cut 11 bases from V and 4 bases from J; bases unmatched to any gene: 13. Germline loops: CDR1 SNHLY, CDR2 FYNNEI. The CDR3 totals 15 residues. CDR3 sequence reads: CAGQPGLPSTGELFF. The CDR3 region has the DNA TGTGCCGGCCAACCGGGACTACCAAGCACCGGGGAGCTGTTTTTT.

This clonotype was seen ten or more times. The rearrangement joins TRBV20-1 to TRBJ1-1; D is uncertain. Germline CDR1 reads DFQATT; CDR2 reads SNEGSKA (reference sequence). Trimming cost V 2 bases and J 0 bases, with 13 bases left between them. The length of the CDR3 is 15 residues. The CDR3 DNA follows: TGCAGTGCTAGAAAGGGTGGGGTAATGAACACTGAAGCTTTCTTT. Protein product: CSARKGGVMNTEAFF.

V is TRBV7-9 and J is TRBJ1-1, with D unclear. From germline, CDR1 is SEHNR and CDR2 FQNEAQ (reference sequence). Deletions cut 2 bases from V and 5 bases from J, with 12 bases between. This CDR3 is 14 amino acids long. This chain's CDR3 is CASSLTTVITEAFF. The CDR3 coding sequence is TGTGCCAGCAGCTTAACAACCGTTATAACTGAAGCTTTCTTT.

The chain carries TRBV5-1 and TRBJ2-5; D is unresolved. The CDR3 contains 15 residues. Between the trimmed V and J ends, which lost 3 bases and 4 bases, there was a span of 16 bases. Germline V gene sequence: CDR1 SGHRS, CDR2 YFSETQ. The CDR3 DNA is TGCGCCAGCAGCTCCTTGGTGGGCAACGGAGAGACCCAGTACTTC. Its translation: CASSSLVGNGETQYF.